Described below is a single T cell receptor (beta chain) sequence and its context. Its antigen is unidentified. All the people who gave samples were healthy bone marrow donors. The data stem from a study of cytomegalovirus exposure and HLA in healthy donors. 13 Jbeta primers and 60 Vbeta primers were used for the PCR. Clones were sequenced by immunoSEQ multiplex PCR, and TCRdb holds only the in-frame ones, with some missing. The table includes more than 90,000 clones, just under 80% detected once. Broader study findings: With later analysis, a missense DCLRE1C variant became linked to TCR beta V- and J-gene trimming. Within the data, a cluster of highly shared sequence variants was likely a sequencing artifact. Most of the TCR beta V segments (in an earlier analysis) were productive either about 90% or about 30% of the time.

Germline V gene data show CDR1 as LNHNV and CDR2 as YYDKDF (reference sequence). The V end was cut by 1 base, the J end by 8 bases, with 15 bases between. CDR3 length: 15 amino acids. V is TRBV15 and J is TRBJ2-1, with a possible D match to TRBD2 (6 bases). The sequenced sample was PBMCs. The receptor was isolated from a woman aged 35 to 49 in good health and CMV-seropositive. DNA for the CDR3: TGTGCCACCAGCAGAGGCACGGGGGAGGTCCATGAGCAGTTCTTC. Its protein is CATSRGTGEVHEQFF.